This entry lists 21 T cell receptor beta chains sequenced from one sample in a study of blood T cells in healthy people across ages. A second about 7 to 11 cycle PCR used barcoded and J-beta primers. TCRdb re-derived calls from the 5' RACE reads in MiXCR, one entry per CDR3 protein. This sample has fewer than 1.5 million distinct CDR3 sequences, with 42% found just once. The sequenced sample was blood. The receptors come from a woman under 30 in good health.

This clonotype was seen a single time. The gene calls are TRBV5-1 and TRBJ1-1; D is perhaps TRBD1 (6 bases). This CDR3 comprises 14 residues. In germline, CDR1 is SGHRS, CDR2 YFSETQ. The V gene lost 7 bases and the J gene lost 6 bases, with 19 bases spanning the gap. This CDR3 reads CASGPRTDSAEAFF. CDR3 DNA: TGCGCCAGCGGACCGAGGACAGACTCTGCTGAAGCTTTCTTT.

This chain links TRBV20-1 with TRBJ2-1; 8 positions agree with TRBD2. The V and J ends lost 3 bases and 8 bases, in that order; junction bases with no gene match: 6. Germline CDR1 DFQATT, CDR2 SNEGSKA (reference sequence). The CDR3 is made up of 13 amino acids. The CDR3 DNA reads TGCAGTGCTAGCCGGGGGGGGCCTTATGAGCAGTTCTTC. This encodes CSASRGGPYEQFF.

Only a few counts were recorded for this clonotype. V is TRBV11-3 and J is TRBJ2-1; 11 bases are a match to TRBD2. Germline V gene lookup returns CDR1 SGHNT and CDR2 YENEEA. The junction had 1 base not matched to a gene; V was cut back by 3 bases and J by 9 bases. CDR3 length: 13 residues. The CDR3 loop reads CASSFGTSGEQFF. Here the CDR3 DNA reads TGTGCCAGCAGCTTTGGGACTAGCGGTGAGCAGTTCTTC.

This clonotype occurred a few times. V is TRBV4-2 and J is TRBJ2-2; D may be TRBD1 or TRBD2 (5 bases each). The CDR3 has 14 amino acids. Germline V gene sequence: CDR1 LGHNA, CDR2 YNFKEQ. Trimming stripped 0 bases from V and 7 bases from J, with 9 bases between. CDR3 coding DNA: TGTGCCAGCAGCCAAGAAACTAGGGGCGGGGAGCTGTTTTTT. Its protein product is CASSQETRGGELFF.

The chain employs TRBV6-2 or TRBV6-3 and TRBJ2-1, with TRBD2 identical over 8 bases. The CDR3 extends over 16 amino acids. Germline assignment: CDR1 MNHEY and CDR2 SVGEGT. Trimming cost V 2 bases and J 2 bases; bases outside gene matches: 5. This CDR3 reads CASSYRAGEAYNEQFF. The CDR3 nucleotides read TGTGCCAGCAGTTACAGAGCGGGAGAGGCCTACAATGAGCAGTTCTTC.

This clonotype was seen repeatedly, ten times or more. The chain employs TRBV29-1 and TRBJ2-5; D perhaps matches TRBD2 (6 bases). With 3 bases removed from V and 1 base from J, the gap between germline ends came to 9 bases. Germline V gene sequence: CDR1 SQVTM, CDR2 ANQGSEA. The CDR3 is 13 residues long. CDR3 coding DNA: TGCAGCGTTGAGGGAGCGGGCCAAGAGACCCAGTACTTC. Translation: CSVEGAGQETQYF. The full variable domain, completed using reference TRBV29-1 and TRBJ2-5, is SAVISQKPSRDICQRGTSLTIQCQVDSQVTMMFWYRQQPGQSLTLIATANQGSEATYESGFVIDKFPISRPNLTFSTLTVSNMSPEDSSIYLCSVEGAGQETQYFGPGTRLLVL.

In this sample, this clonotype turned up a few times. The junction does not match germline at one end; this may be a read error. The chain links TRBV20-1 to TRBJ2-1, with unresolved D. This CDR3 is built from 12 residues. Germline V gives CDR1 DFQATT, CDR2 SNEGSKA (reference sequence). Written as DNA, the CDR3 is TGCAGTGCTAGAGTCCGCTACGATGAGCAGTTCTTC. Protein: CSARVRYDEQFF.

On this clonotype itself: A much larger clone sits a single nucleotide away, making a read error possible. Because it lacks the conserved phenylalanine or tryptophan at the end, this CDR3 is likely a read error. The J gene is TRBJ2-7, the V gene TRBV4-1; TRBD1 agrees at 10 bases. The CDR3 spans 15 residues. The junction had 0 bases not matched to a gene; V was cut back by 1 base and J by 0 bases. CDR1 is MGHRA and CDR2 is YSYEKL in the germline V gene. The CDR3 is CASSQGTGGSYEQYS. The CDR3 DNA reads as TGCGCCAGCAGCCAAGGGACAGGGGGCTCCTACGAGCAGTACTCC.

The table lists this clonotype with a few counts. This rearrangement joins TRBV5-1 to TRBJ1-1; D remains ambiguous. Germline loops: CDR1 SGHRS, CDR2 YFSETQ. Trimming shortened V by 0 bases and J by 6 bases, and 12 bases separated the two germline ends. The CDR3 sequence is 14 residues long. The CDR3 DNA follows: TGCGCCAGCAGCTTGGCCGCCGAGTCGGCTGAAGCTTTCTTT. This translates into CASSLAAESAEAFF.

This clonotype has a handful of counts. The chain links TRBV5-1 to TRBJ2-1; the match to TRBD1 covers 11 bases. Trimming removed 0 bases from V and 6 bases from J; junction bases left unmatched: 5. The CDR3 covers 16 residues. Germline CDR1 and CDR2: SGHRS and YFSETQ. The CDR3 nucleotides are TGCGCCAGCAGCTTGGAAGGACAGGGGGCGCGCAATGAGCAGTTCTTC. Translated, it gives CASSLEGQGARNEQFF.

This clonotype was seen only a few times. The gene calls are TRBV27 and TRBJ2-2; TRBD1 matches 8 bases. The CDR3 is 15 residues long. V was clipped by 6 bases and J by 5 bases; unmatched bases: 8. The V gene's germline CDR1 is MNHEY and CDR2 SMNVEV (reference sequence). The CDR3 protein is CASRKDRVATGELFF. The CDR3 bases are TGTGCCAGCAGAAAGGACAGGGTAGCAACCGGGGAGCTGTTTTTT.

Note on this clonotype: A much larger clone differs by one base, so this may be a read error. The chain links TRBV29-1 to TRBJ2-7, with D maybe TRBD1 (5 bases). The DNA end lines up better with TRBJ2-4; the J call may be wrong. CDR1 and CDR2 from the germline V gene are SQVTM and ANQGSEA. CDR3 length: 13 residues. CDR3 nucleotide sequence: TGCAGCGGTACAGGACAAGCCAAAAGCATTCAGTACTTC. It encodes CSGTGQAKSIQYF.

V gene TRBV29-1 combines with J gene TRBJ1-1, with unresolved D. Trimming stripped 8 bases from V and 8 bases from J, with 12 bases between. Germline lookup yields CDR1 SQVTM and CDR2 ANQGSEA. The CDR3 covers 10 residues. This chain's CDR3 is CSLIRQEAFF. CDR3 DNA sequence: TGCAGCCTTATTCGACAAGAAGCTTTCTTT.

J is TRBJ1-5 and V is TRBV7-9; weak D call: TRBD1 (6 bases). The CDR3 consists of 14 residues. The germline V gene has CDR1 SEHNR and CDR2 FQNEAQ (reference sequence). V lost 8 bases to trimming and J lost 4 bases, with 15 bases between them. The CDR3 protein is CASGEGGRNQPQHF. Here the CDR3 DNA reads TGTGCCAGCGGGGAGGGGGGAAGGAATCAGCCCCAGCATTTT. Full variable domain (remainder filled in from reference TRBV7-9 and TRBJ1-5): DTGVSQNPRHKITKRGQNVTFRCDPISEHNRLYWYRQTLGQGPEFLTYFQNEAQLEKSRLLSDRFSAERPKGSFSTLEIQRTEQGDSAMYLCASGEGGRNQPQHFGDGTRLSIL.

V usage is TRBV4-1 and J usage is TRBJ2-3; D is perhaps TRBD2 (5 bases). The germline V gene encodes CDR1 MGHRA and CDR2 YSYEKL. This CDR3 is 15 amino acids long. V was trimmed by 4 bases and J by 6 bases, leaving 17 bases between them. The CDR3 coding sequence is TGCGCCAGCAGCCCCAATGCCCGGACTGTGGATACGCAGTATTTT. Its translation is CASSPNARTVDTQYF.

V usage is TRBV3-1 and J usage is TRBJ1-1; D remains unclear. Trimming removed 3 bases from V and 3 bases from J, with 5 bases in between. This CDR3 has 12 amino acids. Germline assignment: CDR1 LGHDT and CDR2 YNNKEL (reference sequence). CDR3 coding DNA: TGTGCCAGCAGCCATTTAGACACTGAAGCTTTCTTT. It yields the protein CASSHLDTEAFF. Full variable domain (outside the CDR3, taken from reference TRBV3-1 and TRBJ1-1): DTAVSQTPKYLVTQMGNDKSIKCEQNLGHDTMYWYKQDSKKFLKIMFSYNNKELIINETVPNRFSPKSPDKAHLNLHINSLELGDSAVYFCASSHLDTEAFFGQGTRLTVV.

V and J are TRBV27 and TRBJ2-5; D might be TRBD2 (5 bases). Trimming removed 1 base at V and 5 bases at J, with 14 bases between. The germline gives CDR1 MNHEY, CDR2 SMNVEV (reference sequence). The CDR3 is 15 residues long. The CDR3 region has the DNA TGTGCCAGCAGTTTATTGGGTCCCTGGGAGGAGACCCAGTACTTC. Its protein product is CASSLLGPWEETQYF.

The J gene is TRBJ2-7, the V gene TRBV7-2, with D possibly matching TRBD1 (6 bases). V was pared by 5 bases and J by 1 base, with 15 bases between. This CDR3 is built from 15 residues. The germline V gene encodes CDR1 SGHTA and CDR2 FQGNSA. For the CDR3, the DNA is TGTGCCAGCAGCCCGGACAGTAGAGCGTCCTACGAGCAGTACTTC. Amino acids: CASSPDSRASYEQYF.

The chain uses TRBV9 and TRBJ2-7, with 7 bases identical to TRBD1. The CDR3 covers 18 residues. V shed 4 bases, J shed 1 base, and the junction held 17 bases outside the gene matches. Per the germline V gene, CDR1 is SGDLS and CDR2 is YYNGEE. The CDR3 bases are TGTGCCAGCAGCCCAATGCTCGGAACAGGGGCGAAATCCTACGAGCAGTACTTC. Translated, it gives CASSPMLGTGAKSYEQYF.

V and J are TRBV20-1 and TRBJ2-7, with TRBD2 identical over 12 bases. Germline lookup yields CDR1 DFQATT and CDR2 SNEGSKA (reference sequence). The CDR3 is 18 amino acids. Unmatched junction bases numbered 22, after V lost 6 bases and J lost 7 bases. The CDR3 reads CSATPSSGRGASYNEQYF. The CDR3 DNA reads as TGCAGTGCAACCCCTTCTAGCGGGAGGGGAGCCTCCTACAATGAGCAGTACTTC.

The V and J genes are TRBV28 and TRBJ2-6; D tentatively reads TRBD1 or TRBD2 (8 bases each). There are 20 residues in the CDR3. Germline V lookup: CDR1 MDHEN, CDR2 SYDVKM. V lost 1 base and J lost 5, with 24 bases in between. The CDR3 DNA follows: TGTGCCAGCAGTTTATCGGGGGGGACAGGAGTCCGCGGGCGGGCCAACGTCCTGACTTTC. It is translated as CASSLSGGTGVRGRANVLTF.